The rows below give T cell receptor beta chains drawn from one sample of a study of early T cells in non-severe SARS-CoV-2 infection. TCRdb redid the calling of the 5' RACE reads with MiXCR, one entry per CDR3 protein. Of 85,000 to 120,000 distinct CDR3 sequences listed, around 12% are singletons. Sequenced: whole blood. Source of these receptors: an adult who was a healthcare worker with PCR-confirmed SARS-CoV-2 infection or an uninfected control (not recorded which). CDR3s include the opening cysteine and the closing phenylalanine or tryptophan. D genes are given only for firm matches. For some rows the clone size is stated as once, few or many, or as a class when expanded; others skip it.

j_call: TRBJ2-2; d_call: TRBD2; clone_size: -; v_call: TRBV27; cdr3_nt: TGTGCCAGCACCATTTTTTGGACCCAGGGAGGACTAGGGACCGGGGAGCTGTTTTTT; cdr3_aa: CASTIFWTQGGLGTGELFF
j_call: TRBJ2-1; d_call: -; clone_size: -; v_call: TRBV6-5; cdr3_nt: TGTGCCAGCAGTACTCTGCAGACTGCAAGCTCCTACAATGAGCAGTTCTTC; cdr3_aa: CASSTLQTASSYNEQFF
j_call: TRBJ1-2; d_call: -; clone_size: -; v_call: TRBV12-3/TRBV12-4; cdr3_nt: TGTGCCAGCAGTTTTGACAGGAATGGCTACACCTTC; cdr3_aa: CASSFDRNGYTF
j_call: TRBJ2-5; d_call: -; clone_size: few; v_call: TRBV6-1; cdr3_nt: TGTGCCGGACGTCCGGGCCCAACGGAGACCCAGTACTTC; cdr3_aa: CAGRPGPTETQYF
j_call: TRBJ2-1; d_call: TRBD2; clone_size: many; v_call: TRBV29-1; cdr3_nt: TGCAGCGGGACTAGCGAACGATCGGGCTACAATGAGCAGTTCTTC; cdr3_aa: CSGTSERSGYNEQFF
j_call: TRBJ2-7; d_call: TRBD2; clone_size: many; v_call: TRBV6-1; cdr3_nt: TGTGCCAGCAGAGTAGCGGGGGCCTACGAGCAGTACTTC; cdr3_aa: CASRVAGAYEQYF
j_call: TRBJ2-6; d_call: -; clone_size: many; v_call: TRBV5-1; cdr3_nt: TGCGCCAGCAGCTTGCAGGGAGGGGCCAACGTCCTGACTTTC; cdr3_aa: CASSLQGGANVLTF
j_call: TRBJ2-6; d_call: -; clone_size: few; v_call: TRBV7-8; cdr3_nt: TGTGCCAGCAGCCCCACCGGGCGATACTCTGGGGCCAACGTCCTGACTTTC; cdr3_aa: CASSPTGRYSGANVLTF
j_call: TRBJ2-2; d_call: -; clone_size: -; v_call: TRBV2; cdr3_nt: TGTGCCAGCAACGGCAGGGTCCACACCGGGGAGCTGTTTTTT; cdr3_aa: CASNGRVHTGELFF
j_call: TRBJ2-6; d_call: -; clone_size: many; v_call: TRBV19; cdr3_nt: TGTGCCAGTAGTCCCAGGCCCTCTGGGGCCAACGTCCTGACTTTC; cdr3_aa: CASSPRPSGANVLTF
j_call: TRBJ2-7; d_call: -; clone_size: many; v_call: TRBV5-1; cdr3_nt: TGCGCCAGCAGCAAGACAGCCTCCGGAGACGAGCAGTACTTC; cdr3_aa: CASSKTASGDEQYF
j_call: TRBJ2-7; d_call: -; clone_size: -; v_call: TRBV9; cdr3_nt: TGTGCCAGCAGCGTAGTGGACCTCCTCTCCTACGAGCAGTACTTC; cdr3_aa: CASSVVDLLSYEQYF
j_call: TRBJ2-5; d_call: -; clone_size: -; v_call: TRBV7-3; cdr3_nt: TGTGCCAGCAGCTTCAAGGGGACAGAGACCCAGTACTTC; cdr3_aa: CASSFKGTETQYF
j_call: TRBJ2-7; d_call: TRBD1; clone_size: -; v_call: TRBV13; cdr3_nt: TGTGGCAGCAGCTTAGGGGACAGGGGTACCTACGAGCAGTACTTC; cdr3_aa: CGSSLGDRGTYEQYF
j_call: TRBJ1-5; d_call: -; clone_size: many; v_call: TRBV7-2; cdr3_nt: TGTGCCAGCAGCTTACATGCTGCTCAGCCCCAGCATTTT; cdr3_aa: CASSLHAAQPQHF
j_call: TRBJ2-7; d_call: TRBD1; clone_size: few; v_call: TRBV3-1; cdr3_nt: TGTGCCAGCAGCCAAGATGTTCGACAGGGCCTTTACTACGAGCAGTACTTC; cdr3_aa: CASSQDVRQGLYYEQYF
j_call: TRBJ2-2; d_call: -; clone_size: many; v_call: TRBV6-2/TRBV6-3; cdr3_nt: TGTGCCAGCCAGGGCGGGGACACCGGGGAGCTGTTTTTT; cdr3_aa: CASQGGDTGELFF
j_call: TRBJ2-1; d_call: TRBD2; clone_size: many; v_call: TRBV12-5; cdr3_nt: TGTGCTAGTGGCCGTGGGACTAGCGGGAGTGCGTCGGATGAGCAGTTCTTC; cdr3_aa: CASGRGTSGSASDEQFF
j_call: TRBJ2-1; d_call: TRBD2; clone_size: few; v_call: TRBV28; cdr3_nt: TGTGCCTCGGTGCACGGGGAGGGGCAGTTCTTC; cdr3_aa: CASVHGEGQFF
j_call: TRBJ1-5; d_call: TRBD1; clone_size: -; v_call: TRBV6-6; cdr3_nt: TGTGCCAGCAGAACCGGGACAGGGGTAGGAGGCCAGCCCCAGCATTTT; cdr3_aa: CASRTGTGVGGQPQHF
j_call: TRBJ2-4; d_call: -; clone_size: few; v_call: TRBV5-1; cdr3_nt: TGCGCCAGCAGCTTGACAGGGTTGAACATTCAGTACTTC; cdr3_aa: CASSLTGLNIQYF
j_call: TRBJ2-5; d_call: -; clone_size: -; v_call: TRBV7-8; cdr3_nt: TGTGCCAGCAGCTTATATTGGGGAGAACATTCGCCAGAGACCCAGTACTTC; cdr3_aa: CASSLYWGEHSPETQYF
j_call: TRBJ1-3; d_call: -; clone_size: -; v_call: TRBV5-6; cdr3_nt: TGTGCCAGCAGCTTGACGGGCAGTTCGGCGGTAGACACCATATATTTT; cdr3_aa: CASSLTGSSAVDTIYF
j_call: TRBJ2-5; d_call: TRBD2; clone_size: few; v_call: TRBV28; cdr3_nt: TGTGCCAGCAGACTAGCGAACCAAGAGACCCAGTACTTC; cdr3_aa: CASRLANQETQYF
j_call: TRBJ2-1; d_call: -; clone_size: -; v_call: TRBV18; cdr3_nt: TGTGCCAGCTCACCACCCTCCAGCACGGAGCAGTTCTTC; cdr3_aa: CASSPPSSTEQFF
j_call: TRBJ2-4; d_call: -; clone_size: -; v_call: TRBV12-3/TRBV12-4; cdr3_nt: TGTGCCAGCACCCCGGGGGAGTCCAAAAACATTCAGTACTTC; cdr3_aa: CASTPGESKNIQYF
j_call: TRBJ2-3; d_call: -; clone_size: few; v_call: TRBV9; cdr3_nt: TGTGCCAGCAGCGTAGCAGGGACTAGCACAGATACGCAGTATTTT; cdr3_aa: CASSVAGTSTDTQYF
j_call: TRBJ2-1; d_call: -; clone_size: once; v_call: TRBV11-2; cdr3_nt: TGTGCCAGCAGCTTAGCGTCTGGGGACAATGAGCAGTTCTTC; cdr3_aa: CASSLASGDNEQFF
j_call: TRBJ1-5; d_call: TRBD1; clone_size: -; v_call: TRBV18; cdr3_nt: TGTGCCAGCTCAAACCGGACAGGGGATCAGCCCCAGCATTTT; cdr3_aa: CASSNRTGDQPQHF
j_call: TRBJ2-7; d_call: TRBD2; clone_size: -; v_call: TRBV6-5; cdr3_nt: TGTGCCAGCAGTTACTCGGGACTAGCGGGAGACGAGCAGTACTTC; cdr3_aa: CASSYSGLAGDEQYF
j_call: TRBJ2-2; d_call: -; clone_size: -; v_call: TRBV5-1; cdr3_nt: TGCGCCAGCAGCTTGGTACAGGCGAGCGGGGAGCTGTTTTTT; cdr3_aa: CASSLVQASGELFF
j_call: TRBJ2-1; d_call: TRBD2; clone_size: few; v_call: TRBV5-6; cdr3_nt: TGTGCCAGCAGCCTCCTAGCGGTCACCTACAATGAGCAGTTCTTC; cdr3_aa: CASSLLAVTYNEQFF
j_call: TRBJ2-7; d_call: -; clone_size: many; v_call: TRBV11-2; cdr3_nt: TGTGCCAGCAGCTCCCAGATAGAGAGAACCTACGAGCAGTACTTC; cdr3_aa: CASSSQIERTYEQYF
j_call: TRBJ2-2; d_call: -; clone_size: many; v_call: TRBV6-1; cdr3_nt: TGTGCCAGCAGTCCCCCAGGCGGGGTAAGGACCGGGGAGCTGTTTTTT; cdr3_aa: CASSPPGGVRTGELFF
j_call: TRBJ2-4; d_call: -; clone_size: many; v_call: TRBV20-1; cdr3_nt: TGCAGTGCTAGTTTGTCAGCTCTAGCCAAAAACATTCAGTACTTC; cdr3_aa: CSASLSALAKNIQYF
j_call: TRBJ2-1; d_call: -; clone_size: many; v_call: TRBV15; cdr3_nt: TGTGCCACCAGCAGGGGGGTGAAGGGCTCCTACAATGAGCAGTTCTTC; cdr3_aa: CATSRGVKGSYNEQFF
j_call: TRBJ2-1; d_call: -; clone_size: many; v_call: TRBV7-9; cdr3_nt: TGTGCCAGCAGCCTCCCCCGTGGACGACCGCCCTACAATGAGCAGTTCTTC; cdr3_aa: CASSLPRGRPPYNEQFF
j_call: TRBJ2-2; d_call: TRBD1; clone_size: many; v_call: TRBV7-9; cdr3_nt: TGTGCCAGCAGCGCGGGACAGGGGGAGTTCACCGGGGAGCTGTTTTTT; cdr3_aa: CASSAGQGEFTGELFF
j_call: TRBJ2-1; d_call: -; clone_size: -; v_call: TRBV29-1; cdr3_nt: TGCAGCGTTTTATGGGTGGGGGACAATGAGCAGTTCTTC; cdr3_aa: CSVLWVGDNEQFF
j_call: TRBJ2-6; d_call: -; clone_size: few; v_call: TRBV18; cdr3_nt: TGTGCCAGCTCACCATTAGGTTCTGGGGCCAACGTCCTGACTTTC; cdr3_aa: CASSPLGSGANVLTF
j_call: TRBJ2-5; d_call: -; clone_size: many; v_call: TRBV29-1; cdr3_nt: TGCAGCGTTGAAGAAGAAGCGGGTGGCGAGACCCAGTACTTC; cdr3_aa: CSVEEEAGGETQYF